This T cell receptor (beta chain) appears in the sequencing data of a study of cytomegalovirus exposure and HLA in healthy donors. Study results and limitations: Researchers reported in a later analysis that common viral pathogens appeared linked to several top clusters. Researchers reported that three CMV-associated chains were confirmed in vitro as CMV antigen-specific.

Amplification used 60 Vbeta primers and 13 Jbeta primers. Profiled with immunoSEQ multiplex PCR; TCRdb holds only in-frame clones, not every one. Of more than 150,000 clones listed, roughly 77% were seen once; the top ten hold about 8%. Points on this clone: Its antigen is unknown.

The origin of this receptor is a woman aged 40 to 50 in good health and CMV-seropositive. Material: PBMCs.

The CDR3 DNA sequence: TGTGCCAGCAGCCTGACCTATGGGACATTGAACACCGGGGAGCTGTTTTTT. The encoded protein is CASSLTYGTLNTGELFF. This chain links TRBV7-9 with TRBJ2-2; the D gene is possibly TRBD1 (6 bases). V lost 5 bases, J lost 1 base, and 17 bases lay in between. CDR1 is SEHNR, CDR2 FQNEAQ, per germline (reference sequence). CDR3 length: 17 amino acids.